Following are 11 T cell receptor beta chains from one sample sequenced in a study of blood T cells in healthy people across ages. Then a second PCR, running roughly 7 to 11 cycles, was carried out with a sample-barcoded 5' primer and a J-beta primer mix. From the 5' RACE reads, TCRdb called clonotypes with MiXCR, one entry per CDR3 protein. The sample has about 650,000 distinct CDR3 sequences; 32% are singletons. Input material: blood. Receptors were obtained from an elderly woman in good health.

This clonotype was seen once. A much larger clone is a single base away; this may be a read error. J is TRBJ2-3 and V is TRBV7-2, with D maybe TRBD2 (6 bases). The CDR3 is 15 amino acids. The V gene's germline CDR1 is SGHTA and CDR2 FQGNSA. CDR3 residues: CASSVGGARTATQYF. Written as DNA, the CDR3 is TGTGCCAGCAGCGTAGGCGGGGCCCGCACAGCTACGCAGTATTTT.

This clonotype was detected ten times or more. V usage is TRBV21-1 and J usage is TRBJ2-5; the D call of TRBD2 is as the table states it, not checked on the DNA. TRBV21-1 is marked as a pseudogene. The CDR3 has 18 residues. The CDR3 loop reads CASSSLSKAGRWQETQYF. The DNA of the CDR3 is TGTGCCAGCAGCAGTCTTAGCAAGGCAGGGAGGTGGCAAGAGACCCAGTACTTC.

This clonotype appeared a few times. The chain has TRBV18 and TRBJ1-5; no clear D gene. In germline, CDR1 is KGHSH, CDR2 LQKENI. The CDR3 consists of 13 residues. With 3 bases removed from V and 6 bases from J, the gap between germline ends came to 9 bases. The CDR3: CASSPGLGQPQHF. CDR3 in DNA: TGTGCCAGCTCACCTGGTCTCGGTCAGCCCCAGCATTTT.

This clonotype has a single count. Its ends do not fully match the called genes, so a read error is possible. This chain uses TRBV6-1 with TRBJ1-2; a weak D match, TRBD1 (6 bases). Germline V CDR1 and CDR2: MNHNS, SASEGT. CDR3 length equals 15 residues. The CDR3 protein is CASSEGGTPNYGYTF. The CDR3 DNA reads as TGTGCCAGCAGCGAAGGGGGGACTCCCAACTATGGCTACACCTTC.

This clonotype showed up many times. CDR3 sequence reads: CAISDGTSTIHEQYF. The CDR3 DNA follows: TGTGCCATCAGTGATGGTACCTCGACAATCCACGAGCAGTACTTC. The chain carries TRBV10-3 and TRBJ2-7; D is unresolved. The ends were cut back, 3 bases at V and 5 bases at J, with 17 bases in the middle. This CDR3 is 15 amino acids long. Looked up from germline, CDR1 is ENHRY and CDR2 is SYGVKD.

With respect to this clonotype: This sequence may be a read error, since a much larger clone differs from it by one base. The V call is TRBV7-2, the J call TRBJ2-5; 7 bases are a match to TRBD1. In germline, CDR1 is SGHTA, CDR2 FQGNSA. CDR3 length: 14 amino acids. V lost 5 bases, J lost 11 bases, and 14 bases stayed unmatched. The CDR3 region is CASSLRGQINEQYF. CDR3 DNA: TGTGCCAGCAGCCTTAGGGGGCAAATCAATGAGCAGTACTTC.

The chain links TRBV4-3 to TRBJ2-5; D may be TRBD1 or TRBD2 (5 bases each). CDR1 and CDR2 (germline): LGHNA, YSLEER. CDR3 length: 15 amino acids. V dropped 1 base and J dropped 11 bases, with 20 bases sitting between them. CDR3 in DNA: TGCGCCAGCAGCCAAGCGGCTAGGGGAGATGGTGAGCAGTACTTC. This sequence encodes CASSQAARGDGEQYF.

This clonotype was recorded at least ten times. The V call is TRBV7-2, the J call TRBJ2-7, with D hard to call. In germline, CDR1 is SGHTA, CDR2 FQGNSA. The germline V and J ends were trimmed by 0 bases and 2 bases, with 2 bases remaining between them. The CDR3 length is 12 residues. This chain's CDR3 is CASSLATYEQYF. The CDR3 DNA reads as TGTGCCAGCAGCTTAGCCACCTACGAGCAGTACTTC.

This clonotype was seen many times. The V gene is TRBV5-1, the J gene TRBJ2-4; D remains unclear. The CDR3 has 14 amino acids. Germline assignment: CDR1 SGHRS and CDR2 YFSETQ. Trimming stripped 3 bases from V and 8 bases from J, with 15 bases between. The CDR3, as DNA: TGCGCCAGCAGCTGGTGGGCCCATGGGGACATTCAGTACTTC. Residues: CASSWWAHGDIQYF.

This clonotype was observed many times. J is TRBJ2-5 and V is TRBV4-3, with D possibly being TRBD1 or TRBD2 (5 bases each). The V end lost 3 bases, the J end lost 6 bases, and 11 bases lay between the germline ends. The CDR3 totals 13 residues. Germline V gene data show CDR1 as LGHNA and CDR2 as YSLEER. In DNA, the CDR3 is TGCGCCAGCAGCCAGGGACCGGAGAAGACCCAGTACTTC. Translated, it gives CASSQGPEKTQYF.

The chain carries TRBV6-6 and TRBJ1-1; D ambiguous. Germline V lookup: CDR1 MNHNY, CDR2 SVGAGI (reference sequence). The length of the CDR3 is 15 residues. V lost 2 bases, J lost 1 base, and 11 bases lay in between. CDR3 nucleotides: TGTGCCAGCAGTTACATCGCACAAGGGAACACTGAAGCTTTCTTT. This encodes CASSYIAQGNTEAFF.